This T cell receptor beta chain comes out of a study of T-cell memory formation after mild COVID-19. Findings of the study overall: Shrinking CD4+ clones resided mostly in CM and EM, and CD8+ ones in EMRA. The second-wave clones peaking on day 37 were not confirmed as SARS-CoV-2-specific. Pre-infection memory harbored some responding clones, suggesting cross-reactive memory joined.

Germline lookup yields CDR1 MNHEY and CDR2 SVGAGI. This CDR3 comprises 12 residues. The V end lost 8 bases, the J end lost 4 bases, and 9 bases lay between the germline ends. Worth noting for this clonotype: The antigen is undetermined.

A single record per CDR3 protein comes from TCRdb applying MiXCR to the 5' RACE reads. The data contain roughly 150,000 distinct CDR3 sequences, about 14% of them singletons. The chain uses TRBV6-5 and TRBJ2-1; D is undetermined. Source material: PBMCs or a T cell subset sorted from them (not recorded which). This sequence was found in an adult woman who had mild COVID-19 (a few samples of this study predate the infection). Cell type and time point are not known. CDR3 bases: TGTGCCAGCTGGACCATTTACAATGAGCAGTTCTTC. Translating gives CASWTIYNEQFF.